This T cell receptor (beta chain) stems from a study of T cells in tuberculosis. CDR3 size: 17 residues. V was clipped by 1 base and J by 1 base; unmatched bases: 2. Germline CDR1 MGHRA, CDR2 YSYEKL. Sorting used thawed, overnight-rested PBMC stained with anti-CD3, a viability dye and GMM-loaded CD1B tetramer. The CD1B tetramers carried C32 glucose monomycolate purified from Rhodococcus equi. No alpha-beta pairing information exists for these sequences. Using immunoSEQ multiplex PCR, the repertoire was profiled, and TCRdb retains in-frame clones only, with some absent. The table lists about 58,000 clones, 88% of them singletons.

The receptor's source is an adult woman with latent tuberculosis. This chain connects TRBV4-1 to TRBJ2-2; TRBD2 matches 11 bases. The sequenced material came from CD1b-GMM tetramer-negative cells sorted from PBMCs. The CDR3 coding sequence is TGCGCCAGCAGCCAAGGGACTAGCGGGTGGAACACCGGGGAGCTGTTTTTT. It translates to CASSQGTSGWNTGELFF.